This T cell receptor beta chain was retrieved from a study of identical twins. V lost 6 bases and J lost 4; bases outside the gene matches: 14. From germline, CDR1 is DFQATT and CDR2 SNEGSKA (reference sequence). This CDR3 region has 15 residues. MiXCR was run by TCRdb on the 5' RACE reads, yielding one entry per CDR3 protein. The sample has about 520,000 distinct CDR3 sequences; around 20% are singletons. These sequences were also reported in another study, on T cells expressing NK-cell markers.

The rearrangement joins TRBV20-1 to TRBJ2-5; 7 positions agree with TRBD2. This clonotype was obtained from a young woman in good health. The source material was CD4+ T cells sorted from blood. The CDR3 here is CSALEGLQHPETQYF. Written as DNA, the CDR3 is TGCAGTGCGCTTGAGGGACTACAACATCCAGAGACCCAGTACTTC.